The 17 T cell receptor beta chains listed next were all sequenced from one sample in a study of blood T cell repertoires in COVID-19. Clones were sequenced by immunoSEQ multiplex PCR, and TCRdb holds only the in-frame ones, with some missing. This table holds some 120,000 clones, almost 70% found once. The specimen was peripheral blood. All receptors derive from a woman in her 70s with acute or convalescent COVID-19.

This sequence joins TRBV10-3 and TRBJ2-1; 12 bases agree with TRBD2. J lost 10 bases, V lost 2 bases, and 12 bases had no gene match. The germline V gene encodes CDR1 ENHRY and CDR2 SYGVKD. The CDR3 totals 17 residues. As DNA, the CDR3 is TGTGCCATCAGTGAGCGCCCTCCACAGACTAGCGGGGGAGAGCAGTTCTTC. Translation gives CAISERPPQTSGGEQFF.

The CDR3 spells CATRGQVGDTQYF. The CDR3, as DNA: TGTGCCACCAGGGGACAGGTCGGGGATACGCAGTATTTT. The rearrangement uses TRBV24-1 and TRBJ2-3; 8 bases are a match to TRBD1. The CDR3 extends over 13 amino acids. With 7 bases clipped from V and 6 bases from J, the junction kept 5 bases outside the gene matches. Looked up from germline, CDR1 is KGHDR and CDR2 is SFDVKD.

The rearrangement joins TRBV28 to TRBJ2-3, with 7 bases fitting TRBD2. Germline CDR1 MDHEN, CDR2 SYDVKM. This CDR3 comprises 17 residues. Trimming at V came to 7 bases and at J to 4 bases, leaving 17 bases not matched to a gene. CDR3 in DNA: TGTGCCAGCAATCAGCGGGACTACAAGAAAGGCGCAGATACGCAGTATTTT. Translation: CASNQRDYKKGADTQYF.

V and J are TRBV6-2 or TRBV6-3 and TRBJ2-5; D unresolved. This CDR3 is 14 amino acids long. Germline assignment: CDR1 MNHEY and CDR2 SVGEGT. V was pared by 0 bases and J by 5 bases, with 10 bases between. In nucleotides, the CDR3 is TGTGCCAGCAGTTACTCTCTAGGAAGGGAGACCCAGTACTTC. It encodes CASSYSLGRETQYF.

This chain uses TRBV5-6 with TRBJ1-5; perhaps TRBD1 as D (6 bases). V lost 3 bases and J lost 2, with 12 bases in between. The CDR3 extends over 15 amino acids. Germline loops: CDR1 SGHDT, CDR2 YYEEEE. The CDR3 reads CASSSGQPRNQPQHF. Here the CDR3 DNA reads TGTGCCAGCAGCTCCGGACAGCCCCGCAATCAGCCCCAGCATTTT.

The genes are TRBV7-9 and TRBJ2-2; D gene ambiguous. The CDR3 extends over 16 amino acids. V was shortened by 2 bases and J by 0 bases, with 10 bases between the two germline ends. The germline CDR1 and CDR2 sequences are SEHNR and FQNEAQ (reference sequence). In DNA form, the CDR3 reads TGTGCCAGCAGCTTACCAGGTTGGACGAACACCGGGGAGCTGTTTTTT. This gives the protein CASSLPGWTNTGELFF.

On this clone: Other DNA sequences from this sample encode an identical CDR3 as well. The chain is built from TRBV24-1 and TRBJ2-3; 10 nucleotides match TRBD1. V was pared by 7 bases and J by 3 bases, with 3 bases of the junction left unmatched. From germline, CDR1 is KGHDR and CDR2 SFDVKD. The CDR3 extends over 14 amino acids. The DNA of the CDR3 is TGTGCCACCAGCGACAGGGGGCAGACAGATACGCAGTATTTT. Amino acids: CATSDRGQTDTQYF.

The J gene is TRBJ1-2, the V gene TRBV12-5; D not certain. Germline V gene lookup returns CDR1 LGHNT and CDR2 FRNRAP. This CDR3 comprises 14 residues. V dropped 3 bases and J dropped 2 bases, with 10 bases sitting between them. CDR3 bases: TGTGCTAGTGGTTTTTCGACTGTGAACTATGGCTACACCTTC. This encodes CASGFSTVNYGYTF.

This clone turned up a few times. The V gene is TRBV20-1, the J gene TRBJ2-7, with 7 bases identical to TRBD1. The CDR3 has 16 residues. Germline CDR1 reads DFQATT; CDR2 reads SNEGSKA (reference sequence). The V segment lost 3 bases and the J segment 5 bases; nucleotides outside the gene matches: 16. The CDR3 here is CSASSRGKFRENEQYF. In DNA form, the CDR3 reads TGCAGTGCTAGTAGCAGGGGGAAGTTCAGGGAAAACGAGCAGTACTTC.

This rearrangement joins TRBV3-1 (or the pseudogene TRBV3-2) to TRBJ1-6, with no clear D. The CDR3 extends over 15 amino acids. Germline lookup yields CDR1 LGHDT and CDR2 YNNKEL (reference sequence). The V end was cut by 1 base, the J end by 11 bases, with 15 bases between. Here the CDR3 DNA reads TGTGCCAGCAGCCAAGGTGGGCAAAATCAAGCACCCCTCCACTTT. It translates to CASSQGGQNQAPLHF.

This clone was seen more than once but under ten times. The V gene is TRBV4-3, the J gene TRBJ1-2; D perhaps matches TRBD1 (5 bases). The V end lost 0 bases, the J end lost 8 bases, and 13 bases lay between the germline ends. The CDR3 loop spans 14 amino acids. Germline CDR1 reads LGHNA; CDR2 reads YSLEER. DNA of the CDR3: TGCGCCAGCAGCCAAGATTCGGGGGAAAGGGGCTACACCTTC. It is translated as CASSQDSGERGYTF.

For the CDR3, the DNA is TGCGCCAGCAGCCTCCAGGGAGGGGTTACTGAAGCTTTCTTT. This translates into CASSLQGGVTEAFF. The chain employs TRBV4-3 and TRBJ1-1; a possible D gene is TRBD1 (5 bases). Between the trimmed V and J ends, which lost 4 bases and 5 bases, there was a span of 14 bases. Per germline, CDR1 LGHNA and CDR2 YSLEER. CDR3 length equals 14 residues.

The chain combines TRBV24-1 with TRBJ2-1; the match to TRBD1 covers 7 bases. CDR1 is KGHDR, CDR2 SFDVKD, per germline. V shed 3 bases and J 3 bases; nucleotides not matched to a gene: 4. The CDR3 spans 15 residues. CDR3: CATSDPDRVYNEQFF. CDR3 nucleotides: TGTGCCACCAGTGATCCTGACAGGGTCTACAATGAGCAGTTCTTC.

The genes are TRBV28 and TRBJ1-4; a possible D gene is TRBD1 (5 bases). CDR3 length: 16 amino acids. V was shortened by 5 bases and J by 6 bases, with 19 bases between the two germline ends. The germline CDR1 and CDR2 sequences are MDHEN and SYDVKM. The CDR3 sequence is CASSTLLTAVDEKLFF. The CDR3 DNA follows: TGTGCCAGCAGTACTCTCCTGACAGCCGTAGATGAAAAACTGTTTTTT.

In nucleotides, the CDR3 is TGTGCCAGCAGCCTGATGGGCAGGGGAGCCGGGGCCAACGTCCTGACTTTC. Encoded protein: CASSLMGRGAGANVLTF. The chain is built from TRBV7-9 and TRBJ2-6; possible D gene TRBD1, 6 bases. V was clipped by 5 bases and J by 4 bases, with 18 bases between them. There are 17 residues in the CDR3. Germline lookup yields CDR1 SEHNR and CDR2 FQNEAQ (reference sequence). The whole variable domain, filled in from reference TRBV7-9 and TRBJ2-6, reads DTGVSQNPRHKITKRGQNVTFRCDPISEHNRLYWYRQTLGQGPEFLTYFQNEAQLEKSRLLSDRFSAERPKGSFSTLEIQRTEQGDSAMYLCASSLMGRGAGANVLTFGAGSRLTVL.

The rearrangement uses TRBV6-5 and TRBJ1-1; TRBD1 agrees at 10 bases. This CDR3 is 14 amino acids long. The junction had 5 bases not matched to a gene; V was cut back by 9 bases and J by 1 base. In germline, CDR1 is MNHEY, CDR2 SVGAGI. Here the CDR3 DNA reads TGTGCCAGGATCGGACAGGGGGGGAACACTGAAGCTTTCTTT. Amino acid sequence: CARIGQGGNTEAFF.

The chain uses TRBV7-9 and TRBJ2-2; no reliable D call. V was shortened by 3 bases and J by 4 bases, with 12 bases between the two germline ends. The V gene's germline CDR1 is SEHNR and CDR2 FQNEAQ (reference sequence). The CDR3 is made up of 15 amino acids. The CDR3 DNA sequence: TGTGCCAGCAGCTTTAACAGAGAAATCACCGGGGAGCTGTTTTTT. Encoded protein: CASSFNREITGELFF. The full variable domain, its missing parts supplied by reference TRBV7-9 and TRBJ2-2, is DTGVSQNPRHKITKRGQNVTFRCDPISEHNRLYWYRQTLGQGPEFLTYFQNEAQLEKSRLLSDRFSAERPKGSFSTLEIQRTEQGDSAMYLCASSFNREITGELFFGEGSRLTVL.